The TCR beta chain under discussion was sequenced for a study of blood T cell repertoires in COVID-19. Study-level information: Donors in the United States, Italy and Spain gave samples during acute or convalescent COVID-19. In each case, the material was cDNA or gDNA derived from T cells, B-cell-depleted T cells, or PBMCs.

Authors' methods: Counts of nucleated cells, estimated from reference gene primer amplification, were obtained. Some clones are missing from TCRdb's copy, which holds only in-frame ones; the method was immunoSEQ multiplex PCR. The DNA was the basis for D and trimming; V, J and clone size are from that table. Seen here are about 150,000 clones, around 90% observed once, and the top ten hold about 4.9%. The germline V and J ends were trimmed by 7 bases and 7 bases, with 13 bases remaining between them. CDR1 is MNHEY, CDR2 SMNVEV, per germline (reference sequence). This CDR3 contains 13 residues. The chain carries TRBV27 and TRBJ2-2; no firm D call. The sequenced sample was peripheral blood. This clonotype originated in a man aged 18 to 35 with COVID-19, enrolled during active disease. In DNA, the CDR3 is TGTGCCAGCACCCCCACGGAGTTCGGGGAGCTGTTTTTT. Amino acids: CASTPTEFGELFF.